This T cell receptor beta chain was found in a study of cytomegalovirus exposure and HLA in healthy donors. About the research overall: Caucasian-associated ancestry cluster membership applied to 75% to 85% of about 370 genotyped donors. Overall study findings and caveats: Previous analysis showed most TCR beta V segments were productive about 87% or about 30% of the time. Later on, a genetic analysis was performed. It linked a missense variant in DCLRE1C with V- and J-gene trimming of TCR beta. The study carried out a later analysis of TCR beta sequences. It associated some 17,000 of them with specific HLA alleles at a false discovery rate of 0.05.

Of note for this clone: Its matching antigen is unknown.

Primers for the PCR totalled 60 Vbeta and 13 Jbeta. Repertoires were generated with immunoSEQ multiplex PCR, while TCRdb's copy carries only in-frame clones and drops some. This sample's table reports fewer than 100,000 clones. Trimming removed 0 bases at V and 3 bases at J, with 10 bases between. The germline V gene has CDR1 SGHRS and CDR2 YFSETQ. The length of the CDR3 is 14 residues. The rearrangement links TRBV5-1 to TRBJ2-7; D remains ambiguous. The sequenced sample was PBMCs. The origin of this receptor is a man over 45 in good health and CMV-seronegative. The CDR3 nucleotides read TGCGCCAGCAGCTTGGAGCAGAGAGGCTACGAGCAGTACTTC. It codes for CASSLEQRGYEQYF.